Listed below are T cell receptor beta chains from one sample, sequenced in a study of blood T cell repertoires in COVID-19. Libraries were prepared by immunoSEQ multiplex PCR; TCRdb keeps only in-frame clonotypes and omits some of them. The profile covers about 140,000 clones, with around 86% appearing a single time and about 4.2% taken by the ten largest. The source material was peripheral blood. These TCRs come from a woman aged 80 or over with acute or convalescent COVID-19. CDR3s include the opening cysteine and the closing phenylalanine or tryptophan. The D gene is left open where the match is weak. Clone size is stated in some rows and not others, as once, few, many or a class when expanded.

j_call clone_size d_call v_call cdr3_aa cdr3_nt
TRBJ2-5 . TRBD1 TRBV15 CATSYETGGIETQYF TGTGCCACCAGCTATGAGACAGGGGGCATTGAGACCCAGTACTTC
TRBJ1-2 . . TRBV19 CASSEDSLRAYGYTF TGTGCCAGTAGTGAAGACAGTCTGAGAGCCTATGGCTACACCTTC
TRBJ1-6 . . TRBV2 CASILPGTMENSPLHF TGTGCCAGCATCCTCCCGGGGACAATGGAGAATTCACCCCTCCACTTT
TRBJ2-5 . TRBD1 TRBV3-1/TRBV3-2 CASSLTRQGALTEAQYF TGTGCCAGCAGCCTTACCCGACAGGGGGCCTTGACGGAGGCCCAGTACTTC
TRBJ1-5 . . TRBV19 CASRKITAGDQPQHF TGTGCCAGTAGAAAGATAACGGCAGGCGATCAGCCCCAGCATTTT
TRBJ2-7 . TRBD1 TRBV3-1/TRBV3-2 CASSQDRQGRQYF TGTGCCAGCAGCCAAGACAGACAGGGTAGGCAGTACTTC
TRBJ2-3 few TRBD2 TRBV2 CASSPPRTSGTTDTQYF TGTGCCAGCAGCCCCCCGAGGACTAGCGGAACCACAGATACGCAGTATTTT
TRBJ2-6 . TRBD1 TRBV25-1 CASSVGTGISGANVLTF TGTGCCAGCAGTGTCGGGACAGGGATCTCTGGGGCCAACGTCCTGACTTTC
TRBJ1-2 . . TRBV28 CASSSPRVSNYGYTF TGTGCCAGCAGTTCGCCACGGGTATCTAACTATGGCTACACCTTC
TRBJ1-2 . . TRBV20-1 CSASQGWDGYTF TGCAGTGCTAGTCAGGGCTGGGATGGCTACACCTTC
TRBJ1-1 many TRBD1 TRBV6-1 CASSETGRGLVIAFF TGTGCCAGCAGTGAAACCGGCAGGGGGCTCGTTATAGCTTTCTTT
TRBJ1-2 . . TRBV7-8 CASSLARERGGYTF TGTGCCAGCAGCTTAGCACGGGAACGGGGTGGCTACACCTTC
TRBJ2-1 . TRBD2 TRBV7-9 CASSLDFILAGNNEQFF TGTGCCAGCAGCTTAGACTTCATCCTAGCGGGAAACAATGAGCAGTTCTTC
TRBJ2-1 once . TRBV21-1 CASSYRSLASYNEQFF TGTGCCAGCAGCTACCGGAGTTTGGCCTCCTACAATGAGCAGTTCTTC
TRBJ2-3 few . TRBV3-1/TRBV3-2 CASSPTSTTYKLNTQYF TGTGCCAGCAGCCCCACGTCAACTACCTACAAACTAAATACGCAGTATTTT
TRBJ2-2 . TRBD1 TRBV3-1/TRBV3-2 CASSQRSGTGGNTGELFF TGTGCCAGCAGCCAACGTTCCGGGACAGGGGGTAACACCGGGGAGCTGTTTTTT
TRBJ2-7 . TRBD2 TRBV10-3 CAISEVLAGGPEQYF TGTGCCATCAGTGAGGTACTAGCGGGAGGGCCCGAGCAGTACTTC
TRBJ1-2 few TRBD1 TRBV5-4 CASRTGVNYGYTF TGTGCCAGCAGAACAGGGGTTAACTATGGCTACACCTTC
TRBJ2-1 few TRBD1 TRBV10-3 CAITRTGSANEQFF TGTGCCATCACCCGGACAGGGTCTGCCAATGAGCAGTTCTTC
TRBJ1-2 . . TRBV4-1 CASSQLLDRPYGYTF TGCGCCAGCAGCCAGCTATTGGACAGACCTTATGGCTACACCTTC
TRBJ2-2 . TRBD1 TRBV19 CASSGQGYTGELFF TGTGCCAGTTCCGGACAGGGCTACACCGGGGAGCTGTTTTTT
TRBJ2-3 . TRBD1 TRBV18 CASSSDRGLGDTQYF TGTGCCAGCTCATCAGACAGGGGGCTTGGAGATACGCAGTATTTT